This TCR beta chain originates from a study of vaccination effects on CD4 cells after COVID-19. The table came from immunoSEQ multiplex PCR; TCRdb's copy has only in-frame clones and leaves some out. The top ten clones hold more than 2% of a sample with tens of thousands of clones, roughly 80% of them seen once. Per germline, CDR1 SGHDN and CDR2 FVKESK. CDR3 size: 16 residues. Following an approximately ten-day culture, CD4+ T cells were purified. All study participants received two doses of BNT162b2 or mRNA-1273 vaccine. On this clone itself: Its antigen is still unknown. Mismatch with germline at one junction end may stem from a read error.

This specimen consisted of CD4+ T cells from PBMCs cultured without peptide, obtained after COVID-19 vaccination. This chain links TRBV14 with TRBJ1-2; 10 nucleotides line up with TRBD1. This sequence originates from a human donor who received a COVID-19 vaccine. This CDR3 reads CASSPLDRGQQSGYTF. The CDR3 nucleotides are TGTGCCAGCAGCCCCCTAGACAGGGGGCAACAGTCTGGCTACACTTTC.